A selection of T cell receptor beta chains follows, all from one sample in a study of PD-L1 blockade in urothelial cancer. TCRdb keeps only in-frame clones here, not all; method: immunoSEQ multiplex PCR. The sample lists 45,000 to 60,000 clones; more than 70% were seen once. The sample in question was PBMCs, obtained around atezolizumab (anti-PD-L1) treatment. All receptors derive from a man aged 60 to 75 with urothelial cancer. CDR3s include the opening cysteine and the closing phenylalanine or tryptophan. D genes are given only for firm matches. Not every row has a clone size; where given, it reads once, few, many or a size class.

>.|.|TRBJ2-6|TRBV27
TGTGCCAGCAGTGCATCACCTCGGGAGAAGGCCAACGTCCTGACTTTC
CASSASPREKANVLTF
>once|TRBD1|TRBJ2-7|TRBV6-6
TGTGCCAGCAGTTACCGGGGGACAGGGGGATCCTACGAGCAGTACTTC
CASSYRGTGGSYEQYF
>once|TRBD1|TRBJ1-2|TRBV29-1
TGCAGCGGAAAGGACAGGGGGAACTATGGCTACACCTTC
CSGKDRGNYGYTF
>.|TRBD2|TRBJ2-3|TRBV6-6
TGTGCCAGCAAGAGTGCGGGGGTCCTCCGCGCAGATACGCAGTATTTT
CASKSAGVLRADTQYF
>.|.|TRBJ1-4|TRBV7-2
TGTGCCAGCAGCTTGCAGGGGCCCCCGAATGAAAAACTGTTTTTT
CASSLQGPPNEKLFF
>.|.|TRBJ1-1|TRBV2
TGTGCCAGCAGTGAGTCAGGGGCTGAAGCTTTCTTT
CASSESGAEAFF
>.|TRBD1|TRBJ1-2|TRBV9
TGTGCCAGCAGCGTAGCGACAGGGAGTGGGACCAACTATGGCTACACCTTC
CASSVATGSGTNYGYTF
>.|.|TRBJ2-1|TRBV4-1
TGCGCCAGCAGCCACCCGTCAGGTTACAATGAGCAGTTCTTC
CASSHPSGYNEQFF
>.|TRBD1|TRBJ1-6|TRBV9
TGTGCCAGCAGCGCTCAGACAGGGAATTCACCCCTCCACTTT
CASSAQTGNSPLHF
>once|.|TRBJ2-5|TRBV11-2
TGTGCCAGCAGCCCACGGGGTATAAGGCGGGTCGGGCAAGAGACCCAGTACTTC
CASSPRGIRRVGQETQYF
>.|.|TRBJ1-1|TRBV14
TGTGCCAGCAGCCAACTCGCACAGGGCCTAAACACTGAAGCTTTCTTT
CASSQLAQGLNTEAFF
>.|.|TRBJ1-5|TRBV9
TGTGCCAGCAGCGTACGGAGGGATAATCAGCCCCAGCATTTT
CASSVRRDNQPQHF
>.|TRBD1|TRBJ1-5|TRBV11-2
TGTGCCAGCAGCTTACTTGAGGCAGGGGGCCGTAGCAATCAGCCCCAGCATTTT
CASSLLEAGGRSNQPQHF
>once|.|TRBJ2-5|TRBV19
TGTGCCAGTAGTATAGACTCCGGGACATATCAAGAGACCCAGTACTTC
CASSIDSGTYQETQYF
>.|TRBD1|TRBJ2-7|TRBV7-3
TGTGCCAGCAGCCGACAGGGCAGCTCCTACGAGCAGTACTTC
CASSRQGSSYEQYF
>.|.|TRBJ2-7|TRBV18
TGTGCCAGCTCAGCCGGACAGCTCTACGAGCAGTACTTC
CASSAGQLYEQYF
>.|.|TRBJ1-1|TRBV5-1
TGCGCCAGCAGCCTACTGGGGGGGAACACTGAAGCTTTCTTT
CASSLLGGNTEAFF
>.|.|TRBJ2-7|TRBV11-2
TGTGCCAGCAGCTTAGCACGTGAGGGGAGGTACGAGCAGTACTTC
CASSLAREGRYEQYF
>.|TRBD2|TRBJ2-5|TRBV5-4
TGTGCCAGCGGGCTTCTCAGCGGGGGGGCCGTCGAGACCCAGTACTTC
CASGLLSGGAVETQYF
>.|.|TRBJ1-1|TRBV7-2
TGTGCCAGCAGCTTAGCATCAGAGAACACTGAAGCTTTCTTT
CASSLASENTEAFF
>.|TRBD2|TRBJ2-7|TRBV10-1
TGCGCCAGCAGTGAGTCGGGATCAACTAGCGGGAGGGCCTGGCAGTACTTC
CASSESGSTSGRAWQYF
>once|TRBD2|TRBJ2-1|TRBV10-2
TGCGCCAGCAGCATACTAGCGGGAGGATACAATGAGCAGTTCTTC
CASSILAGGYNEQFF
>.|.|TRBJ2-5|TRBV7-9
TGTGCCAGCAGCTTACCCGGGGAAGAGACCCAGTACTTC
CASSLPGEETQYF
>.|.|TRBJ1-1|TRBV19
TGTGCCAGTATGATGGGGCGGAACACTGAAGCTTTCTTT
CASMMGRNTEAFF
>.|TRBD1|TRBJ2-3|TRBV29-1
TGCAGCGTTGAGGGGACAGGGCGAAGAGATACGCAGTATTTT
CSVEGTGRRDTQYF
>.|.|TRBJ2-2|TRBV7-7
TGTGCCAGCAGCCCCTCCGAGAGGGCCACCGGGGAGCTGTTTTTT
CASSPSERATGELFF
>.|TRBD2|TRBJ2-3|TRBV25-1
TGTGCCAGCGCTTCAGGGGGGCTAGCGGGGGGTACGCAGTATTTT
CASASGGLAGGTQYF
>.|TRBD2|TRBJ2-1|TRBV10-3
TGTGCCATCAGTGATGGAGCGGGAGGGCCCCACAATGAGCAGTTCTTC
CAISDGAGGPHNEQFF
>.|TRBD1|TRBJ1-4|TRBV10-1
TGCGCCAGCAGTGAAACGACAGGGGTTAATGAAAAACTGTTTTTT
CASSETTGVNEKLFF
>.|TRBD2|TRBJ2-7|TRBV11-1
TGTGCCAGCAGCTTAGCGCGGGGGGCGATCTACGAGCAGTACTTC
CASSLARGAIYEQYF
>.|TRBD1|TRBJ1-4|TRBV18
TGTGCCAGCTCATCGGACAGGGACCTCCGAGAAAAACTGTTTTTT
CASSSDRDLREKLFF
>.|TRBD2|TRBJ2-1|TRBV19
TGTGCCAGTACTAGGACTAGCGGGGGGGACAATGAGCAGTTCTTC
CASTRTSGGDNEQFF
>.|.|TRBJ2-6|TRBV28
TGTGCCAGCAGCTCCCCGAGGGGGAGCGGGGCCAACGTCCTGACTTTC
CASSSPRGSGANVLTF
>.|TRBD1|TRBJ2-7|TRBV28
TGTGCCAGCAGTCTCGACAGGGCCGAGCAGTACTTC
CASSLDRAEQYF
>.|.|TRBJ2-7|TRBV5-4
TGTGCCAGCAGCTTGGATTTGAGGGCTATGGCGTACGAGCAGTACTTC
CASSLDLRAMAYEQYF
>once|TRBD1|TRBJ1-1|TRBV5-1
TGCGCCAGCAGCGAGACAGGGTGGAACACTGAAGCTTTCTTT
CASSETGWNTEAFF
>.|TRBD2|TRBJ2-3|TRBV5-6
TGTGCCAGCAGCCCAGCGGGGAGGGTTTCTAGCACAGATACGCAGTATTTT
CASSPAGRVSSTDTQYF
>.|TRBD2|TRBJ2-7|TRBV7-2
TGTGCCAGCAGCCCTCGTTCTAGCGGGAGTTCCTACGAGCAGTACTTC
CASSPRSSGSSYEQYF
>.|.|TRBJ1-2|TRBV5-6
TGTGCCAGCAGCCCCGGGGAGGGCTCTCGCGGCTACACCTTC
CASSPGEGSRGYTF
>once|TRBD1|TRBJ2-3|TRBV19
TGTGCCAGTAGTACCCGACAGGGGGCCAAAAACACAGATACGCAGTATTTT
CASSTRQGAKNTDTQYF
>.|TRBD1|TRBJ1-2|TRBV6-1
TGTGCCAGCAGTGAGACGTGGGACAGGGAGGACTATGGCTACACCTTC
CASSETWDREDYGYTF
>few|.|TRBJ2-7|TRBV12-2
TGTGCAAGTCGCTTAAGCCCTAGGCGATACGAGCAGTACTTC
CASRLSPRRYEQYF